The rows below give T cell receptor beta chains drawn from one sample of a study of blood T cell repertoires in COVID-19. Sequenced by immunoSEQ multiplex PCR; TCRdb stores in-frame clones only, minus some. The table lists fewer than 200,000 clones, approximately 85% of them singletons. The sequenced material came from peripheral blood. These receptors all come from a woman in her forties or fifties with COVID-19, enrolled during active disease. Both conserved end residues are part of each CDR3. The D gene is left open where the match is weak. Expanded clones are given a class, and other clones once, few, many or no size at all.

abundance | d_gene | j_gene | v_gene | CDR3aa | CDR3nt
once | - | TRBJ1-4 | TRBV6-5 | CASSYSGINEKLFF | TGTGCCAGCAGTTACTCCGGGATTAATGAAAAACTGTTTTTT
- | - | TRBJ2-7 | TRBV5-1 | CASSLDTYEQYF | TGCGCCAGCAGCTTGGACACCTACGAGCAGTACTTC
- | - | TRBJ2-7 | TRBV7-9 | CASSLGRGVEQYF | TGTGCCAGCAGCTTAGGCAGGGGTGTCGAGCAGTACTTC
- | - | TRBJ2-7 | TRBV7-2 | CASSLPGGTYEQYF | TGTGCCAGCAGCTTACCAGGGGGGACCTACGAGCAGTACTTC
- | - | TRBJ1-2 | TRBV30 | CAWSPRSDGYTF | TGTGCCTGGAGTCCCAGGTCGGATGGCTACACCTTC
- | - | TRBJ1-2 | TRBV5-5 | CASSSQGSPYGYTF | TGTGCCAGCAGCTCTCAGGGGAGCCCCTATGGCTACACCTTC
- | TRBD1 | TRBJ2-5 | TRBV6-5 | CASRDRDGPETQYF | TGTGCCAGCCGGGACAGGGACGGCCCGGAGACCCAGTACTTC
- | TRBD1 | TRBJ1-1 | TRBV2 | CASRRTGGISTEAFF | TGTGCCAGCAGACGGACAGGGGGCATCAGCACTGAAGCTTTCTTT
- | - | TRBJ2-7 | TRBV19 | CASSNSYYEQYF | TGTGCCAGTAGTAACTCTTACTACGAGCAGTACTTC
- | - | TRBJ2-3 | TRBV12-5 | CASGLVPSTDTQYF | TGTGCTAGTGGTTTGGTACCTAGTACAGATACGCAGTATTTT
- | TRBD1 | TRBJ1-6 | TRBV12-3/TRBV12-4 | CASRSGGGSLHF | TGTGCCAGCAGGTCAGGGGGCGGGTCCCTCCACTTT
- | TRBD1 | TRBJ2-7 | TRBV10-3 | CAISDNRGPYEQYF | TGTGCCATCAGTGACAACAGGGGTCCCTACGAGCAGTACTTC
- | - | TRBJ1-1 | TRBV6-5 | CASSYSVRGPWEAFF | TGTGCCAGCAGTTACTCTGTCAGGGGCCCATGGGAAGCTTTCTTT
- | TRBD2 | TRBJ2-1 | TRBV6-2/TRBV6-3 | CASSPGGAVYNEQFF | TGTGCCAGCAGCCCCGGGGGGGCGGTGTACAATGAGCAGTTCTTC
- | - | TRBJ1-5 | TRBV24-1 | CATSLRVEVGKQPQHF | TGTGCCACCAGTCTAAGGGTGGAGGTCGGCAAACAGCCCCAGCATTTT
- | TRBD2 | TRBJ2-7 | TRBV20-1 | CSASPSGGSYEQYF | TGCAGTGCTAGTCCCAGCGGGGGCTCCTACGAGCAGTACTTC
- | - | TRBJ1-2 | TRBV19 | CASSPLEGALFYGYTF | TGTGCCAGTAGTCCCCTGGAAGGGGCGCTCTTCTATGGCTACACCTTC
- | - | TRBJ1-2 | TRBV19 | CASTLADRTNYGYTF | TGTGCCAGTACCCTCGCCGACAGAACGAACTATGGCTACACCTTC
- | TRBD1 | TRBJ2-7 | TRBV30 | CAWSIQQGAYEQYF | TGTGCCTGGAGTATCCAACAGGGGGCTTACGAGCAGTACTTC
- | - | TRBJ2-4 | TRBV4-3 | CASSQDVGGAKNIQYF | TGCGCCAGCAGCCAAGATGTGGGGGGAGCCAAAAACATTCAGTACTTC
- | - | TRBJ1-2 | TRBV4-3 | CASSQESVKRGYTF | TGCGCCAGCAGCCAAGAGTCAGTAAAGCGTGGCTACACCTTC
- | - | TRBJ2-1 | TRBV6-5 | CASRSGWSSYNEQFF | TGTGCCAGCAGGAGCGGATGGAGCTCCTACAATGAGCAGTTCTTC
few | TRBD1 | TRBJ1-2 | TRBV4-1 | CASSHPQGQTNYGYTF | TGCGCCAGCAGCCATCCTCAGGGACAGACTAACTATGGCTACACCTTC
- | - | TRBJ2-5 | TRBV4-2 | CASSRLRGSQETQYF | TGTGCCAGCAGCCGCCTTAGGGGGTCGCAAGAGACCCAGTACTTC
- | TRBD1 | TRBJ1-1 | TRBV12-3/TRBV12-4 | CASRYTGGTEAFF | TGTGCCAGCAGGTACACAGGGGGCACTGAAGCTTTCTTT
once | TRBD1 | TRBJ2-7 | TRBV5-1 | CASSLAGQGTYWYEQYF | TGCGCCAGCAGCTTGGCCGGACAGGGGACTTACTGGTACGAGCAGTACTTC
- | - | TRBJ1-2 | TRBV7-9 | CASRNTGDGYGYTF | TGTGCCAGCAGAAACACAGGCGACGGCTATGGCTACACCTTC
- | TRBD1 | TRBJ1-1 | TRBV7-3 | CASSSSGTGGVTEAFF | TGTGCCAGCAGCTCATCCGGGACAGGGGGCGTCACTGAAGCTTTCTTT
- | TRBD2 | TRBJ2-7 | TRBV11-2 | CASSLDLWTSGGSSYEQYF | TGTGCCAGCAGCTTAGATCTGTGGACTAGCGGGGGGTCGTCCTACGAGCAGTACTTC
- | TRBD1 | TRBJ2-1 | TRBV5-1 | CASSSNRGVYNEQFF | TGCGCCAGCAGCTCGAACAGGGGCGTTTACAATGAGCAGTTCTTC
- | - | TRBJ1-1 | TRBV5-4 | CASSRNRVSNTEAFF | TGTGCCAGCAGCCGAAACCGGGTTTCGAACACTGAAGCTTTCTTT
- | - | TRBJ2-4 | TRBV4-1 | CASSQDGGIKNIQYF | TGCGCCAGCAGCCAAGATGGGGGGATCAAAAACATTCAGTACTTC
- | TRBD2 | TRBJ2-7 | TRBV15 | CATSRWGGSYEQYF | TGTGCCACCAGCAGGTGGGGGGGTTCCTACGAGCAGTACTTC
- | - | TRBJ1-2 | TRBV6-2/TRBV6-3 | CASSTDRNYGYTF | TGTGCCAGCAGTACCGACAGGAACTATGGCTACACCTTC
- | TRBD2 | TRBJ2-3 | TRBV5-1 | CASSRAGTSADTQYF | TGCGCCAGCAGTCGAGCCGGGACTAGTGCAGATACGCAGTATTTT